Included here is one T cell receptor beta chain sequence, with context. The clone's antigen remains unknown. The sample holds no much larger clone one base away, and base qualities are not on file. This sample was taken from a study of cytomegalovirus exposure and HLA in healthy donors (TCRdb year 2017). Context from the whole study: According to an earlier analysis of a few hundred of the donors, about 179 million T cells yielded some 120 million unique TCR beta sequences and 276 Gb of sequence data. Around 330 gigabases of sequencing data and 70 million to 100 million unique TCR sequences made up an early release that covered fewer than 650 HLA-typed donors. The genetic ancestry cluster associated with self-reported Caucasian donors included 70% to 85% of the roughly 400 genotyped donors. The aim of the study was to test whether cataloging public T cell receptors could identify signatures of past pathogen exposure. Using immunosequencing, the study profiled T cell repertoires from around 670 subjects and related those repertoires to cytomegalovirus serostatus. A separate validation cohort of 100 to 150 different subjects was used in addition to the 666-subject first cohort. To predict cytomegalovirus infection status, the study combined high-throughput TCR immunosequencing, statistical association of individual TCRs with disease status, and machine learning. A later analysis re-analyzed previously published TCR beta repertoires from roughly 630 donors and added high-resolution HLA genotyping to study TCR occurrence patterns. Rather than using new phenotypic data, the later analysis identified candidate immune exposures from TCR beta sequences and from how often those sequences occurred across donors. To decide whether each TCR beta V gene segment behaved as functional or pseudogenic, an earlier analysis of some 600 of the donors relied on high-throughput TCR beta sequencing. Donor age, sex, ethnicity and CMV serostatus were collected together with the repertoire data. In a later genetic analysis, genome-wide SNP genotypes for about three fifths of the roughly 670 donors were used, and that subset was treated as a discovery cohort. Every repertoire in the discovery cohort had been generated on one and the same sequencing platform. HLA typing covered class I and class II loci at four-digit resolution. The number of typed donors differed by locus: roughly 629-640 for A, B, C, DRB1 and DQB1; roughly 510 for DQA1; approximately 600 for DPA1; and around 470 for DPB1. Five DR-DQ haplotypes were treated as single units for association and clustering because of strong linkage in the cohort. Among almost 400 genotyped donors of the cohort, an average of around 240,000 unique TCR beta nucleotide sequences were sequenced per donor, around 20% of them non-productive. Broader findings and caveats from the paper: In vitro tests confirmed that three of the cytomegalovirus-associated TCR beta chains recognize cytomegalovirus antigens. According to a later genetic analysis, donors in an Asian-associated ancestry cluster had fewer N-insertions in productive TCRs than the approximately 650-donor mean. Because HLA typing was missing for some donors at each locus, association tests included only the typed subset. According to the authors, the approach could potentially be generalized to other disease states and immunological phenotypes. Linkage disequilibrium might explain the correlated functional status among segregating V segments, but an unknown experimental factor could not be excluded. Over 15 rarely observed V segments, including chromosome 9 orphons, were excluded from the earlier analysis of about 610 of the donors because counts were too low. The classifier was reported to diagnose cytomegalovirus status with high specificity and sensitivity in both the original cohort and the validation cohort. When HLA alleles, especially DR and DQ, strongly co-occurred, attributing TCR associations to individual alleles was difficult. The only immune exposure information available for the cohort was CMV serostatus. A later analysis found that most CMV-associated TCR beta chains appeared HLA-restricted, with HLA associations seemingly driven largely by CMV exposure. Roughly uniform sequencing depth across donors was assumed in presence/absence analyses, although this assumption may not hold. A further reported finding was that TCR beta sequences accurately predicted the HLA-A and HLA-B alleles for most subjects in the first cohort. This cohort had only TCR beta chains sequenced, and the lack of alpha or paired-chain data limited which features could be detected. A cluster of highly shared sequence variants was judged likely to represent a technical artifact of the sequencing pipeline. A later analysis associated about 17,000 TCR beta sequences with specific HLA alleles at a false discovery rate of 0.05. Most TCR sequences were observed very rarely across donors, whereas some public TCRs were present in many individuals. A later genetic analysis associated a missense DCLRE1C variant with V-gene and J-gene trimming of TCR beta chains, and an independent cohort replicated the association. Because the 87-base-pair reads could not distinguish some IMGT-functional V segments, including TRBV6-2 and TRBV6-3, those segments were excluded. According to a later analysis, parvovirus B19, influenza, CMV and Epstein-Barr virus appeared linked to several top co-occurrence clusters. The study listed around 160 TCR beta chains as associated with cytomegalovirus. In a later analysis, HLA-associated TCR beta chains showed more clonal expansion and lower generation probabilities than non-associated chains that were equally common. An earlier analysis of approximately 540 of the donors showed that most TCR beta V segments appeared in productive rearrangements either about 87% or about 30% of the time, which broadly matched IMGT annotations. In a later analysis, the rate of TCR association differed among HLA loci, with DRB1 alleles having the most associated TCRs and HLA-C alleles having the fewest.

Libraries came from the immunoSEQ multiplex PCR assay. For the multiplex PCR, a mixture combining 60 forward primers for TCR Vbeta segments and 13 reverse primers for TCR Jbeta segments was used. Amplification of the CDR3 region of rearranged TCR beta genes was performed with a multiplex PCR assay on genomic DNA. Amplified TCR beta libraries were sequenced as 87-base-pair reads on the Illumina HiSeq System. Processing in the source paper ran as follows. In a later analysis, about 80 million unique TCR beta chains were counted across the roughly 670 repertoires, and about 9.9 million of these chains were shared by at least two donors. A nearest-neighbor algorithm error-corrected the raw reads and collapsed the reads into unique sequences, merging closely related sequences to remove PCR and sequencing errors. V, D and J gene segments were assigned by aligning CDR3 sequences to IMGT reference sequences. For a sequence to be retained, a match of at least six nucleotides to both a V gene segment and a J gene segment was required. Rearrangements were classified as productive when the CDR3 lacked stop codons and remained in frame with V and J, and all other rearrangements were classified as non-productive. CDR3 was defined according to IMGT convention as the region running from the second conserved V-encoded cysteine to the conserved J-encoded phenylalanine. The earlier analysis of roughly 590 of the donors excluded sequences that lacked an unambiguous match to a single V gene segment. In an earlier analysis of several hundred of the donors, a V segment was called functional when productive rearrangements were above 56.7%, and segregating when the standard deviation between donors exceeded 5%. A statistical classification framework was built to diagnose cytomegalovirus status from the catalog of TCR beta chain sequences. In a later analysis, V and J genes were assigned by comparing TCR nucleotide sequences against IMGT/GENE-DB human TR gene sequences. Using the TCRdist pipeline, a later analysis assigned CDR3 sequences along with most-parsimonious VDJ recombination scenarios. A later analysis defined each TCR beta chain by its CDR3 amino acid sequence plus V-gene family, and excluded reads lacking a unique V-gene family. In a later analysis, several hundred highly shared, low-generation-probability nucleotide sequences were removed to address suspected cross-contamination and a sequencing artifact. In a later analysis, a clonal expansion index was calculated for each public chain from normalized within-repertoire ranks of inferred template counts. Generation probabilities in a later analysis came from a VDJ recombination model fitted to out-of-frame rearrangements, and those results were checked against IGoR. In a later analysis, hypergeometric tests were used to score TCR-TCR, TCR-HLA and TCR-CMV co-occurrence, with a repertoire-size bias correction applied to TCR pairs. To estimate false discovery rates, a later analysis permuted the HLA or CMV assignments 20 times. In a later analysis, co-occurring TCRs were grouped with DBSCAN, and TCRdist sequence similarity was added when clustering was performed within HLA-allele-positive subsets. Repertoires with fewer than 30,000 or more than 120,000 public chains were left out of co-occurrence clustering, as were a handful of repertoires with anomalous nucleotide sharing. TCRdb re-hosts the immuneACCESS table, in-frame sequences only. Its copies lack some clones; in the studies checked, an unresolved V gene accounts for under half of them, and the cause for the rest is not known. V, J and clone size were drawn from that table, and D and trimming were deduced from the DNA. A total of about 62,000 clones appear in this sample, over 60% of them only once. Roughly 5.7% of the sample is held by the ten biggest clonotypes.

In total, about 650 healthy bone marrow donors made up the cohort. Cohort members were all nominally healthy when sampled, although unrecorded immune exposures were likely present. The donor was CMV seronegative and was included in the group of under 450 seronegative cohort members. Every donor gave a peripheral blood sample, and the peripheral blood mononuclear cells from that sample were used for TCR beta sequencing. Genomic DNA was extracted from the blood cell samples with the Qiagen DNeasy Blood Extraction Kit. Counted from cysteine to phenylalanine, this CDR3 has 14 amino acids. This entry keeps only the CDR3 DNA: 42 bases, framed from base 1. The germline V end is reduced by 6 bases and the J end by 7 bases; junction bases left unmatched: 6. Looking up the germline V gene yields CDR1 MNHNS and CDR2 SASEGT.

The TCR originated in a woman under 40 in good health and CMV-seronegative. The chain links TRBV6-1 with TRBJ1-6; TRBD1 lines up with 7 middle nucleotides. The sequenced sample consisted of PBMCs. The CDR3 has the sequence CASSRQGLNSPLHF. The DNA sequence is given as TGTGCCAGCAGCCGACAGGGCCTGAATTCACCCCTCCACTTT.